What follows is one T cell receptor (beta chain) and its context. What it recognizes is unknown. This record comes from a study of cytomegalovirus exposure and HLA in healthy donors. J lost 4 bases, V lost 0 bases, and 0 bases had no gene match. There are 14 residues in the CDR3. Germline-derived CDR1 and CDR2 are SGHRS and YFSETQ. Produced via immunoSEQ multiplex PCR; TCRdb's table is partial and in-frame only. The sample holds more than 250,000 clones, 87% seen once. General observations from the study: Specificity of a few CMV-associated chains for CMV antigens was verified in vitro.

Sample: PBMCs. The gene calls are TRBV5-1 and TRBJ1-3, with 8 bases matching TRBD1. The sequence came from a woman in her twenties or thirties in good health and CMV-seropositive. The DNA for the CDR3 is TGCGCCAGCAGCTTGGGGACAGGGGGAAACACCATATATTTT. It codes for CASSLGTGGNTIYF. Drawing the rest from reference TRBV5-1 and TRBJ1-3, the complete variable domain is KAGVTQTPRYLIKTRGQQVTLSCSPISGHRSVSWYQQTPGQGLQFLFEYFSETQRNKGNFPGRFSGRQFSNSRSEMNVSTLELGDSALYLCASSLGTGGNTIYFGEGSWLTVV.